This TCR beta chain was profiled in a study of OX40 agonist ivuxolimab in advanced cancers. Study-wide context: Melanoma, hepatocellular carcinoma, head and neck or renal cell cancer occurred in dose-escalation patients.

This clone appeared a few times. Trimming removed 4 bases at V and 0 bases at J, with 9 bases between. The CDR3 is made up of 14 amino acids. CDR1 is SGDLS and CDR2 is YYNGEE in the germline V gene. The repertoire was sequenced with immunoSEQ multiplex PCR; TCRdb's copy has only in-frame clones and lacks some. Of roughly 89,000 clones listed, around 84% are singletons. This TCR derives from an adult with an advanced solid tumor such as melanoma, head and neck, liver or kidney cancer. This rearrangement joins TRBV9 to TRBJ2-3; D ambiguous. Sequences were derived from CD4+ or CD8+ T cells sorted from blood, sampled in a trial of the OX40 agonist ivuxolimab. DNA of the CDR3: TGTGCCAGCAGCAGAAGGAGCAGCACAGATACGCAGTATTTT. It codes for CASSRRSSTDTQYF.